These 4 T cell receptor beta chains share one sample of origin, sequenced in a study of T-cell reconstitution after alpha-beta-depleted transplantation in children. The library targeted TCRbeta and was prepared with unique molecular identifiers. TCRdb recomputed calls from the PCR reads with MiXCR, one row per CDR3 protein. The table has over 85,000 distinct CDR3 sequences, approximately 8% seen once; the top ten hold 16%. The starting material was PBMCs, obtained before TCRalphabeta/CD19-depleted stem cell transplant. These receptors originate from a boy aged 2 to 10 with acute lymphoblastic leukemia, due to receive a stem cell transplant.

This clonotype has just a few counts. The genes are TRBV11-2 and TRBJ2-7, with TRBD2 matching over 10 bases. The germline V gene encodes CDR1 SGHAT and CDR2 FQNNGV. The CDR3 consists of 19 residues. V was clipped by 2 bases and J by 2 bases; unmatched bases: 15. Written as DNA, the CDR3 is TGTGCCAGCAGCTTAAACTTCCGACGGGCTAGCGGGGGTACCTACGAGCAGTACTTC. It specifies CASSLNFRRASGGTYEQYF.

This clonotype was recorded at least ten times. This chain links TRBV2 with TRBJ1-2; TRBD1 might be the D (6 bases). The CDR3 totals 13 residues. V lost 7 bases and J 7 bases, leaving 16 bases between the germline ends. CDR1 and CDR2 (germline): SNHLY, FYNNEI. CDR3 in DNA: TGTGCCAGCACCGAACAGGGTAGGGGTGGCTACACCTTC. It specifies CASTEQGRGGYTF.

Ten or more counts support this clonotype. The chain employs TRBV20-1 and TRBJ2-5, with D tentatively TRBD2 (5 bases). Trimming cost V 1 base and J 2 bases, with 11 bases left between them. Germline CDR1 reads DFQATT; CDR2 reads SNEGSKA (reference sequence). The CDR3 extends over 14 amino acids. CDR3 region: CSARVTREQETQYF. In nucleotides, the CDR3 is TGCAGTGCTAGAGTAACAAGGGAGCAAGAGACCCAGTACTTC.

This CDR3 reads CASSLVSGELFF. CDR3 DNA: TGTGCCAGCAGCTTAGTGTCCGGGGAGCTGTTTTTT. V gene TRBV7-2 combines with J gene TRBJ2-2; D gene ambiguous. Germline CDR1 is SGHTA and CDR2 is FQGNSA. This CDR3 region has 12 residues. V was pared by 1 base and J by 6 bases, with 3 bases between.